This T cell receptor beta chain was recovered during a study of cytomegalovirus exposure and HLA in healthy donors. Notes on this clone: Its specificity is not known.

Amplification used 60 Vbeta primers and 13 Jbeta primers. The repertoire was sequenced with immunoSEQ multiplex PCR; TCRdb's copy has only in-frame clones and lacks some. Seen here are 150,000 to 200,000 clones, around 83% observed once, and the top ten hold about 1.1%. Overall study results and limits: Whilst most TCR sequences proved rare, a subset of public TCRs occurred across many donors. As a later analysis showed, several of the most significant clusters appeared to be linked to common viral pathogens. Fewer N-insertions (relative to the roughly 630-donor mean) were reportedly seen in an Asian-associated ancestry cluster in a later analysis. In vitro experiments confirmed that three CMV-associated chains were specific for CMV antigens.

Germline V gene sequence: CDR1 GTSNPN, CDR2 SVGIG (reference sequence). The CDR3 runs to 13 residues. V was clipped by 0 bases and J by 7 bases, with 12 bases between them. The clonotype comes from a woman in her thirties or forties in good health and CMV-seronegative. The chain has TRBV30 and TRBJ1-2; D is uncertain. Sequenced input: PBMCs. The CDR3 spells CAWSVRPGGGYTF. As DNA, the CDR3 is TGTGCCTGGAGTGTAAGACCCGGCGGTGGCTACACCTTC.